This T cell receptor (beta chain) was sequenced for a study of blood T cell repertoires in COVID-19. Measured with immunoSEQ multiplex PCR; TCRdb has only the in-frame clones, and not every one. Of 380,000 or so clones in the sample, 87% were seen once. The CDR3 length is 11 residues. Germline-derived CDR1 and CDR2 are GTSNPN and SVGIG (reference sequence). The V segment lost 5 bases and the J segment 8 bases; nucleotides outside the gene matches: 5. Donors of Cohort 3 who recovered were those that had two negative PCRs, clearance, or symptom resolution. This chain joins TRBV30 and TRBJ1-2; 7 bases are shared with TRBD1. This TCR was sampled from a man aged 25 to 40 who had recovered from COVID-19. Material: PBMCs or T cells enriched from blood (not recorded which). Here the CDR3 DNA reads TGTGCCTGGGTTTGGACAGGCGGCTACACCTTC. Protein sequence: CAWVWTGGYTF.